A selection of T cell receptor beta chains follows, all from one sample in a study of monozygotic twins with inflammatory bowel disease. TCRdb re-called the 5' RACE reads and catalogs CDR3 proteins one per entry, DNA excluded. Recorded for this sample: around 410,000 distinct CDR3 sequences. Sequences were obtained from blood. Every receptor here comes from a human donor with ulcerative colitis or Crohn's disease, or a healthy co-twin of an affected twin (not recorded which). The CDR3 runs from the conserved cysteine through the conserved F or W. Each record gives: V gene, J gene, CDR3 protein.

TRBV4-3	TRBJ1-6	CASSQDVFQAPRSPLHF
TRBV3-1	TRBJ2-1	CDSSQAYNEQFF
TRBV6-1	TRBJ1-1	CASSPLAGLQMNTEAFF
TRBV30	TRBJ1-2	CAWTTLNYGYTF
TRBV5-4	TRBJ2-1	CASSQGAGGLWNEQFF
TRBV6-1	TRBJ2-5	CASSGTSGLETQYF
TRBV7-2	TRBJ1-5	CASSLAGTGVSQPQHF
TRBV5-1	TRBJ2-7	CASSLVGRKYEQYF
TRBV5-1	TRBJ2-3	CASSLAGVGTDTQYF
TRBV20-1	TRBJ1-2	CSASGTANYGYTF
TRBV28	TRBJ2-7	CASSSVVGLAGDHEQYF
TRBV6-2/TRBV6-3	TRBJ1-2	CASSWTETNYGYTF
TRBV14	TRBJ2-3	CASSLRTTGTGGYTQYF
TRBV5-1	TRBJ2-6	CASSRDQLAGANVLTF
TRBV9	TRBJ1-4	CASSVTGGREKLFF
TRBV6-5	TRBJ1-2	CASSYSDRGPGGYTF
TRBV20-1	TRBJ2-7	CSALTSGVPGQYF
TRBV6-6	TRBJ1-5	CASSNSDSQPQHF
TRBV7-2	TRBJ1-3	CASSRGQGGGNTIYF
TRBV20-1	TRBJ1-3	CSASTGIGNTIYF
TRBV5-1	TRBJ2-3	CASSSDGALTDTQYF
TRBV9	TRBJ1-1	CASSGGQGEAFF
TRBV6-4	TRBJ2-3	CASSADRTDTQYF
TRBV20-1	TRBJ2-1	CSARDGSTGANEQFF
TRBV5-1	TRBJ2-7	CASSKVAGVYEQYF
TRBV7-2	TRBJ1-3	CASSSLPGGKGNTIYF
TRBV5-1	TRBJ2-1	CASIAGGWTDEQFF
TRBV3-1	TRBJ1-2	CASSHLGQGFIPIYGYTF
TRBV25-1	TRBJ2-1	CASSAENEQFF
TRBV5-5	TRBJ2-7	CASSLQAGGPYEQYF
TRBV12-3/TRBV12-4	TRBJ1-1	CASSLSGGTEAFF
TRBV7-6	TRBJ2-5	CASSPLRRGETQYF
TRBV5-1	TRBJ2-2	CASSFAGVDTGELFF
TRBV10-3	TRBJ2-6	CAISGSPGTPSSGANVLTF
TRBV19	TRBJ2-7	CASSRGGFSYEQYF
TRBV15	TRBJ1-5	CATSSRASNQPQHF
TRBV6-1	TRBJ2-6	CASSPPLGTSGANVLTF
TRBV11-2	TRBJ1-5	CASSRPLDRTPWSNQPQHF
TRBV5-8	TRBJ2-5	CASAHSKETQYF
TRBV18	TRBJ1-3	CASSQSGTHSGNTIYF
TRBV6-1	TRBJ1-2	CASRRTRTGGGGYTF
TRBV5-1	TRBJ2-5	CASSLLKPSGRPGETQYF
TRBV29-1	TRBJ2-1	CSVVRVNEQFF
TRBV7-2	TRBJ1-1	CASSHKEGQGNTEAFF
TRBV15	TRBJ2-3	CATVLSGGATDTQYF
TRBV19	TRBJ2-3	CASTPWASGGAKDTQYF
TRBV5-4	TRBJ1-1	CASSLDRTQNTEAFF
TRBV29-1	TRBJ2-5	CSAPGPPSVETQYF
TRBV10-3	TRBJ2-3	CAISGGFPDTQYF
TRBV4-1	TRBJ2-7	CASSQDRDSGTSYEQYF
TRBV6-6	TRBJ1-2	CASSRGTGEGYTF
TRBV5-8	TRBJ1-4	CASSKGQGATNEKLFF
TRBV27	TRBJ2-7	CDSSWTGDNPGLYF
TRBV28	TRBJ1-5	CASSRDRTLNSNQPQHF
TRBV29-1	TRBJ1-3	CSVQTGVNTIYF
TRBV27	TRBJ1-1	CASSFSGAPGTEAFF